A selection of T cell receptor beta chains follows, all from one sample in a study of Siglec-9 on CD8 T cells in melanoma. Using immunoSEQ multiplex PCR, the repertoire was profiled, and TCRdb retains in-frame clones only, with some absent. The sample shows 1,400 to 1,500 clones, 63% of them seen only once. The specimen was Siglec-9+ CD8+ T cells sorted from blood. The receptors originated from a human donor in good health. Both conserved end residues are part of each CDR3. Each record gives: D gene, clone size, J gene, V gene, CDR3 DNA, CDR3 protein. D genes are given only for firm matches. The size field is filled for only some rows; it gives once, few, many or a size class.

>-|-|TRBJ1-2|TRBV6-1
TGTGCCAGCAGTGAAGAGCAGGGTGGGTCCTATGGCTACACCTTC
CASSEEQGGSYGYTF
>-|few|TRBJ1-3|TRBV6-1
TGTGCCAGCAGGGCAACGGCCGACTCTGGAAACACCATATATTTT
CASRATADSGNTIYF
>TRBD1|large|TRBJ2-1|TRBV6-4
TGTGCCAGCAGTGACTCGGACAGGGGTGAGCAGTTCTTC
CASSDSDRGEQFF
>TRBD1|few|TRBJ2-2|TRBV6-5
TGTGCCAGCAGTTACGGGACAGCGAACACCGGGGAGCTGTTTTTT
CASSYGTANTGELFF
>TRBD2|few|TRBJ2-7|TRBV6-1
TGTGCCAGCAGTGAATCCGCGGGAGGGAGCTCCTACGAGCAGTACTTC
CASSESAGGSSYEQYF
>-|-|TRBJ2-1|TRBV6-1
TGTGCCAGCAGTGAATCCATCGGGGTGGGTAAGCAGTTCTTC
CASSESIGVGKQFF
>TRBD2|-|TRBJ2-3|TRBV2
TGTGCCAGCAGTCCCTCAGCGGGAGGTCGCACAGATACGCAGTATTTT
CASSPSAGGRTDTQYF
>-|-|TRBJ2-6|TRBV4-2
TGTGCCAGCAGCCAAGACAACTCTGGGGCCAACGTCCTGACTTTC
CASSQDNSGANVLTF
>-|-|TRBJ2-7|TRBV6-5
TGTGCCAGCAGTTACGGAAGAACCTACGAGCAGTACTTC
CASSYGRTYEQYF
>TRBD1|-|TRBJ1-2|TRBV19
TGTGCCAGTTTTCCCGGGACAGGGGTAAACTATGGCTACACCTTC
CASFPGTGVNYGYTF
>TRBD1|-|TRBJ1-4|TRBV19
TGTGCCAGTAGTACCGGGACGGGACAGGGATATGAAAAACTGTTTTTT
CASSTGTGQGYEKLFF
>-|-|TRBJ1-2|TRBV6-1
TGTGCCAGCAGTGAAGCAGCGGCGGAAGGAGGAGGCTACACCTTC
CASSEAAAEGGGYTF
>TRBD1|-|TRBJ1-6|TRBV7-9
TGTGCCAGCAGCTTAGACTCCGGGACAGGGAATTCACCCCTCCACTTT
CASSLDSGTGNSPLHF
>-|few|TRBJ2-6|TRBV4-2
TGTGCCAGCAGCCAAGATCGGGGTGGGGCCAACGTCCTGACTTTC
CASSQDRGGANVLTF
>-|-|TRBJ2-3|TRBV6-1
TGTGCCAGCAGTGAAGCAGAAGGGGCGGGAACAGATACGCAGTATTTT
CASSEAEGAGTDTQYF
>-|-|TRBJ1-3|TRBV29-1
TGCAGCGTTGAAGATCAGGGGAGCCCTGGAAACACCATATATTTT
CSVEDQGSPGNTIYF
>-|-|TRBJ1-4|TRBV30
TGTGCCTGGAACAGGGTGCGGGAAAAACTGTTTTTT
CAWNRVREKLFF
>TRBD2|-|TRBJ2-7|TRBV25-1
TGTGCCAGCAGTGACCCCTTTAGAGGGACTAGCGATCTCGGCGAGCAGTACTTC
CASSDPFRGTSDLGEQYF
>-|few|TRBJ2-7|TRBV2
TGTGCCAGCAGTGTTGACGGCACCTACGAGCAGTACTTC
CASSVDGTYEQYF
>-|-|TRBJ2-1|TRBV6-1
TGTGCCAGCAGTGAACGTGGAGATTACAATGAGCAGTTCTTC
CASSERGDYNEQFF
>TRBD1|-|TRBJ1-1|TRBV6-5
TGTGCCAGCAGTTACTCCGGACAGGGTTTGGCTGAAGCTTTCTTT
CASSYSGQGLAEAFF
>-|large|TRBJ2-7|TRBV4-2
TGTGCCAGCAGCCAAGATGATGGGAGCTCCTACGAGCAGTACTTC
CASSQDDGSSYEQYF
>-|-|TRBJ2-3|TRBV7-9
TGTGCCAGCAGCTTTGGCGGGAACACAGATACGCAGTATTTT
CASSFGGNTDTQYF
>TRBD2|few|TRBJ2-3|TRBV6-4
TGTGCCAGCAGTGACGGGAGGGCCAGCACAGATACGCAGTATTTT
CASSDGRASTDTQYF
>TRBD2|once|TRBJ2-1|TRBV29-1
TGCAGCGTTGTGAAGCGGGAGATCCACAATGAGCAGTTCTTC
CSVVKREIHNEQFF
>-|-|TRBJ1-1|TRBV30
TGTGCCTGGAGTACCGGGGGGAGCACTGAAGCTTTCTTT
CAWSTGGSTEAFF
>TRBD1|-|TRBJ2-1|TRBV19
TGTGCCAGTAGTAGACAGGGATACAATGAGCAGTTCTTC
CASSRQGYNEQFF
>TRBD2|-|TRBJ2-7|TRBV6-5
TGTGCCAGCAGTAGGACTAGCGGGAACGAGCAGTACTTC
CASSRTSGNEQYF
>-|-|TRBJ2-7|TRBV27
TGTGCCAGCAGTTTAACGGGCAGGACCTCCCTATTCGAGCAGTACTTC
CASSLTGRTSLFEQYF
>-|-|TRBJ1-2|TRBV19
TGTGCCAGTAGTGCCTTATACAGGGTTAACTATGGCTACACCTTC
CASSALYRVNYGYTF
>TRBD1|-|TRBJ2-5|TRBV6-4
TGTGCCAGCAGTGCGACAGGGGACGCACAAGAGACCCAGTACTTC
CASSATGDAQETQYF
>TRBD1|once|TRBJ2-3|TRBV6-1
TGTGCCAGCAGTGAACCGGTGACAGGGTTTAGCACAGATACGCAGTATTTT
CASSEPVTGFSTDTQYF
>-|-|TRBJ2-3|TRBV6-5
TGTGCCAGCAGTTACGAGCGAGGCACAGATACGCAGTATTTT
CASSYERGTDTQYF
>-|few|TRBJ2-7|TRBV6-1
TGTGCCAGCAGTGAAGGGGCCGAAGCCCACGAGCAGTACTTC
CASSEGAEAHEQYF
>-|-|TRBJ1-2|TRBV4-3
TGCGCCAGCAGGCTTACAGGGAACTATGGCTACACCTTC
CASRLTGNYGYTF
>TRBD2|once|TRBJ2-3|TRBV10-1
TGCGCCAGCAGTGTACTAGCGGGGGGGCCAGATACGCAGTATTTT
CASSVLAGGPDTQYF
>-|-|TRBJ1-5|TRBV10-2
TGCGCCAGCCGTGAATCGGGGAGAACTGGTCAGCCCCAGCATTTT
CASRESGRTGQPQHF
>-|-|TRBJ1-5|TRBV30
TGTGCCTGGACACCTCAGACGGGGGGCGGCAATCAGCCCCAGCATTTT
CAWTPQTGGGNQPQHF
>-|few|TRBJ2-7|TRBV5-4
TGTGCCAGCAGCTCTATTAGACCCCCCGGGGACGAGCAGTACTTC
CASSSIRPPGDEQYF
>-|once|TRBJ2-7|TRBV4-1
TGCGCCAGCAGACCACGGGACTTACCGGAATTCGAGCAGTACTTC
CASRPRDLPEFEQYF
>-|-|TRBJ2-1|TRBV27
TGTGCCAGCAGGGGGGACCCCACCCCCCGAGGTATTGAAGGGCAGTTCTTC
CASRGDPTPRGIEGQFF
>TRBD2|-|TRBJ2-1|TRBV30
TGTGCCTGGAGTGTGGGGGGGGACAATGAGCAGTTCTTC
CAWSVGGDNEQFF
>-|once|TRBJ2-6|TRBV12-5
TGTGCTAGTGGTAAATACAATGCAGGACAAAGTCGGGCCAACGTCCTGACTTTC
CASGKYNAGQSRANVLTF
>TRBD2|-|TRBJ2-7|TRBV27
TGTGCCAGCAGTTTAGGAGGCCTAGCGGGCTACGAGCAGTACTTC
CASSLGGLAGYEQYF
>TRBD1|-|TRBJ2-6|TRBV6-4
TGTGCCAGCAGTGAGGCGGGACAGGGCCTTTCTGGGGCCAACGTCCTGACTTTC
CASSEAGQGLSGANVLTF
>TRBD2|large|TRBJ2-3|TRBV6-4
TGTGCCAGCAGTGAAGAGACTAGCGGGGCGGATACGCAGTATTTT
CASSEETSGADTQYF
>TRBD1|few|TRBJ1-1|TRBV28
TGTGCCAGCAGAACGGACAGGGAGGTCACTGAAGCTTTCTTT
CASRTDREVTEAFF
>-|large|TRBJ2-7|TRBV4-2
TGTGCCAGCAGCCAAGACCAAGGGGACGGGACCTACGAGCAGTACTTC
CASSQDQGDGTYEQYF
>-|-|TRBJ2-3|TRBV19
TGTGCCAGTAGTATTGAGGGGTGGGGTACGCAGTATTTT
CASSIEGWGTQYF